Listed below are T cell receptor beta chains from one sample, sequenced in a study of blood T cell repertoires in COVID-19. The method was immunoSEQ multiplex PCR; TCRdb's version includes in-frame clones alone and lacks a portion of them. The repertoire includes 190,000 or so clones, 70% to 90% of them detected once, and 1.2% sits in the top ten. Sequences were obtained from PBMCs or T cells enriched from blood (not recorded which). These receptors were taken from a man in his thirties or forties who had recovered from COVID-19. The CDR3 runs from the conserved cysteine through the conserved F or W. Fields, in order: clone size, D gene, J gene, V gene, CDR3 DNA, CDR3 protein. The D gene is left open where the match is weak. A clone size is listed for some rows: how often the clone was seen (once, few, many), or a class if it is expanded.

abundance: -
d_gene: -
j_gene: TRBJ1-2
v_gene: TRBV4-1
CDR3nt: TGCGCCAGCAGCCGACTTCCGGGACAAGCAGGTGGCTACACCTTC
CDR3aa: CASSRLPGQAGGYTF

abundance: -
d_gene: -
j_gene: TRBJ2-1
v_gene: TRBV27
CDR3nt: TGTGCCAGCGCCGCGGAGGCGGGATCCTACAATGAGCAGTTCTTC
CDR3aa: CASAAEAGSYNEQFF

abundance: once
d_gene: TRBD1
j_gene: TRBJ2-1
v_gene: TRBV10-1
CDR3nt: TGCGCCAGCAGTGAGGTGGACAGGTACAATGAGCAGTTCTTC
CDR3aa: CASSEVDRYNEQFF

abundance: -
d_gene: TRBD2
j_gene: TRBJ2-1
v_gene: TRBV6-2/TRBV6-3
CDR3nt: TGTGCCAGCAGTTACGGGCGAGGGAAGGCGGGAGTAGCTAATGAGCAGTTCTTC
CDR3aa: CASSYGRGKAGVANEQFF

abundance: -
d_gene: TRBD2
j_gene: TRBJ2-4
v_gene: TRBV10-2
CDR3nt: TGCGCCAGCAGTTTCGGACTAGCGGGGGATATAGCCAAAAACATTCAGTACTTC
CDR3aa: CASSFGLAGDIAKNIQYF

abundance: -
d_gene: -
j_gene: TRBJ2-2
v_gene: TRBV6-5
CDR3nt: TGTGCCAGCAGTTACTTTTGGTCGGTCCGGGCCGGGGAGCTGTTTTTT
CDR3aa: CASSYFWSVRAGELFF

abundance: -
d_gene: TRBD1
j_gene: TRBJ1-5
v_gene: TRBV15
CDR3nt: TGTGCCACCAGCAAAGACAGGGGGTATCAGCCCCAGCATTTT
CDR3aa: CATSKDRGYQPQHF

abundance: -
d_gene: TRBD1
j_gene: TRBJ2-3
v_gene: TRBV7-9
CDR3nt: TGTGCCGGAATCGACAATGACAGGGGGGTAGATACGCAGTATTTT
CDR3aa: CAGIDNDRGVDTQYF

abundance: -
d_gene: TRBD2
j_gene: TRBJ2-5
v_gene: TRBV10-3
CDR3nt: TGTGCCATCAGTGAACAGCGGGGGGCCTTGGAGACCCAGTACTTC
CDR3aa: CAISEQRGALETQYF

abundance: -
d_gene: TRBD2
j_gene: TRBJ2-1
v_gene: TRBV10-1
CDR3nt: TGCGCCAGCAGTGATAGGCTAGCGGGAGTTCTGTTCTTC
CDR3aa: CASSDRLAGVLFF

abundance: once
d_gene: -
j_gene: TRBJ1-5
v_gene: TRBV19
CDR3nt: TGTGCCAGTACCACTTTCCCTGGTGGCAATCAGCCCCAGCATTTT
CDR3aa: CASTTFPGGNQPQHF

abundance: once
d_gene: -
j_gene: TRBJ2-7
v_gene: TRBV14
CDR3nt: TGTGCCAGCAGCCAAAAGACAGTTGGGGTCCGCTACGAGCAGTACTTC
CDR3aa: CASSQKTVGVRYEQYF

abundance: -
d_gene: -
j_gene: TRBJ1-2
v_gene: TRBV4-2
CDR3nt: TGTGCCAGCAGCCAAGATGCCGCCAGTCTCTACACCTTC
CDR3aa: CASSQDAASLYTF

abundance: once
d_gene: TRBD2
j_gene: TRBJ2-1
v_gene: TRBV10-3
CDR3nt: TGTGCCATCACCGAGGGACTAGCGGGACACAATGAGCAGTTCTTC
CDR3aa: CAITEGLAGHNEQFF

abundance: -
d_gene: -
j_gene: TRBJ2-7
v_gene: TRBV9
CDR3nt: TGTGCCAGCAGCGGGACTAAGGGTATAGAGCAGTACTTC
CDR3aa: CASSGTKGIEQYF

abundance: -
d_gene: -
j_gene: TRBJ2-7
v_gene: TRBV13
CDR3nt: TGTGCCAGCAGTTCCATCCGACTAGACGAGCAGTACTTC
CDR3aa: CASSSIRLDEQYF

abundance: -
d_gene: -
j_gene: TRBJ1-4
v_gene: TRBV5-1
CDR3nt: TGCGCCAGCAGCCTGACCCCACAACGGGGGGGTAATGAAAAACTGTTTTTT
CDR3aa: CASSLTPQRGGNEKLFF

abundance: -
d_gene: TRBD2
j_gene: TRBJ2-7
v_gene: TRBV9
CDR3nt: TGTGCCAGCAGCGTAGGAGGTAGCGGGAGAGGTCCCCCGTACGAGCAGTACTTC
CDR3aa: CASSVGGSGRGPPYEQYF

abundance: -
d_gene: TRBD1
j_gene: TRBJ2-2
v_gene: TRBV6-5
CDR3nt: TGTGCCAGCGGAGGGGACAGGCACACCGGGGAGCTGTTTTTT
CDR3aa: CASGGDRHTGELFF

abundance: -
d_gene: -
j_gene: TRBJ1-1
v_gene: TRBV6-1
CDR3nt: TGTGCCAGCAGTGAAGTACCGGGGGTGAACACTGAAGCTTTCTTT
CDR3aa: CASSEVPGVNTEAFF

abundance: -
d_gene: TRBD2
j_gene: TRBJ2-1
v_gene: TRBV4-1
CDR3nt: TGCGCCAGCAGCCCTGGACTAGCGGGGGGTTCATACAATGAGCAGTTCTTC
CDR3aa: CASSPGLAGGSYNEQFF

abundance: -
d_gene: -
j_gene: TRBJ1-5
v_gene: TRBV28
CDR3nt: TGTGCCAGCAGTCCCAGGAATTATAGCAATCAGCCCCAGCATTTT
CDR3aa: CASSPRNYSNQPQHF

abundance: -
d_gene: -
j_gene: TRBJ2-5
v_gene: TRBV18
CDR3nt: TGTGCCAGCTCACCAAGTACAGATCAAGAGACCCAGTACTTC
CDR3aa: CASSPSTDQETQYF

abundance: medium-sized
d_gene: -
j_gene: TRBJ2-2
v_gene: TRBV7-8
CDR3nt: TGTGCCAGCAGCACAGAAAGAATCAGGGAAAGGAACACCGGGGAGCTGTTTTTT
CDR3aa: CASSTERIRERNTGELFF

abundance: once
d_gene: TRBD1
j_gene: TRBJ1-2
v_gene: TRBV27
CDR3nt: TGTGCCAGCAGTTCGGGACAGGGGTACTATGGCTACACCTTC
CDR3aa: CASSSGQGYYGYTF

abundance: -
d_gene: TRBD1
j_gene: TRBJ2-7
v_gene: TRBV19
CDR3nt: TGTGCCAGTAGTGTGGGACAGAACTACGAGCAGTACTTC
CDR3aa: CASSVGQNYEQYF

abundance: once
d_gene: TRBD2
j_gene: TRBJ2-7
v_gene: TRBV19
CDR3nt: TGTGCCAGTAGCCGGACTAGCGCTTACGAGCAGTACTTC
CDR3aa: CASSRTSAYEQYF

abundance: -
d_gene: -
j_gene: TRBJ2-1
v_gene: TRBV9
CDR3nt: TGTGCCAGCAGCGTAGAGGAGGGGCAGGGGGGCTACAATGAGCAGTTCTTC
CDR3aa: CASSVEEGQGGYNEQFF

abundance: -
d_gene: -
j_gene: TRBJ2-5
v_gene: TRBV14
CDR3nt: TGTGCCAGCAGCCAAGGTACATTTGAGACCCAGTACTTC
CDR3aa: CASSQGTFETQYF

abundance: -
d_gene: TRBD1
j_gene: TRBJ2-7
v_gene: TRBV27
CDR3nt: TGTGCCAGCAGAGAAAGTGACAGGGGGCGGCTGGGCGAGCAGTACTTC
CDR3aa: CASRESDRGRLGEQYF

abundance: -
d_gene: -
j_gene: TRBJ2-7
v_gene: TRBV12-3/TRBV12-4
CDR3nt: TGTGCCAGCAGTCTAACACAGGTTTACGAGCAGTACTTC
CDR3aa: CASSLTQVYEQYF

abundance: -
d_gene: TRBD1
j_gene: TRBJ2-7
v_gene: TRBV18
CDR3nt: TGTGCCAGCTCACCAGCAGGACAGGGGCTCTACGAGCAGTACTTC
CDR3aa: CASSPAGQGLYEQYF

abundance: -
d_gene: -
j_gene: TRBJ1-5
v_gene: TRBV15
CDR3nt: TGTGCCACCAGCAGCTCAGGACAAATCAATCAGCCCCAGCATTTT
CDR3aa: CATSSSGQINQPQHF

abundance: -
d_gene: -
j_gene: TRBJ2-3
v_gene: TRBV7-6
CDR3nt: TGTGCCAGCAGCTTAGAGCGGACCTTAACAGATACGCAGTATTTT
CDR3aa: CASSLERTLTDTQYF

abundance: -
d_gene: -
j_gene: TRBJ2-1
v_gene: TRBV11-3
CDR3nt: TGTGCCAGCAGCCCCGCCAGGGCAAAAAAGCAGTTCTTC
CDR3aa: CASSPARAKKQFF

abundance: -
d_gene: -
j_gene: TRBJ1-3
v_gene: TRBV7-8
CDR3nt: TGTGCCAGCAGCTTACACGGGCCGGGGAGAAACACCATATATTTT
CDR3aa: CASSLHGPGRNTIYF

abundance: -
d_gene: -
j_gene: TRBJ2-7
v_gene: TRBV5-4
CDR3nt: TGTGCCAGCAGCTTGGGACAGGCCCCCGGGAACGAGCAGTACTTC
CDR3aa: CASSLGQAPGNEQYF

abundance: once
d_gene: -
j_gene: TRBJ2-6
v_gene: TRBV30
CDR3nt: TGTGCCTGGACCGAAAAGTGGCCGTCTGGGGCCAACGTCCTGACTTTC
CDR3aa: CAWTEKWPSGANVLTF

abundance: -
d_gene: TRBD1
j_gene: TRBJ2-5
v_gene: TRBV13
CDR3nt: TGTGCCAGCAGCCCTAAGACAGGGAACCAAGAGACCCAGTACTTC
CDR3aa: CASSPKTGNQETQYF

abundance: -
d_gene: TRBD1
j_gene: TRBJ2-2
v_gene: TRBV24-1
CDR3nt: TGTGCCACCAGTGACTCCAGGACAGGGGAGAACACCGGGGAGCTGTTTTTT
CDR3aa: CATSDSRTGENTGELFF

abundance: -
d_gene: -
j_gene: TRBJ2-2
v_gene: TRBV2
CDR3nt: TGTGCCAGCAGTGAAAAACCCCCCGGGGGGGAGCTGTTTTTT
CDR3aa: CASSEKPPGGELFF